The subject of this entry is one T cell receptor beta chain. This sample is drawn from a study of blood T cell repertoires in COVID-19. Study-wide background: COVID-19 samples from acute and convalescent phases originated in the United States, Italy and Spain. PBMCs, B-cell-depleted T cells, or T cells provided the cDNA or gDNA that made up the material.

Per the study methods: Using reference gene primer amplification, nucleated cell counts were estimated. Produced via immunoSEQ multiplex PCR; TCRdb's table is partial and in-frame only. The V and J calls and clone size were taken over from that table, and D and trimming were inferred from the DNA. This sample has fewer than 150,000 clones; more than 75% occur once, and the top ten carry about 18%. Germline V gene data show CDR1 as SGHKS and CDR2 as YYEKEE (reference sequence). This CDR3 has 14 amino acids. V shed 3 bases and J shed 5 bases, with 14 bases lying between them. Sequencing was performed on peripheral blood. This chain uses TRBV5-5 with TRBJ2-5, with a possible D match to TRBD1 (6 bases). This receptor was identified in a woman between 50 and 59 years old who had recovered from COVID-19. This chain's CDR3 is CASSSTGIRETQYF. CDR3 nucleotide sequence: TGTGCCAGCAGCTCGACAGGTATTCGGGAGACCCAGTACTTC. Drawing the rest from reference TRBV5-5 and TRBJ2-5, the complete variable domain is DAGVTQSPTHLIKTRGQQVTLRCSPISGHKSVSWYQQVLGQGPQFIFQYYEKEERGRGNFPDRFSARQFPNYSSELNVNALLLGDSALYLCASSSTGIRETQYFGPGTRLLVL.